The 20 T cell receptor beta chains in this list originate from one sample, sequenced in a study of shared clonotypes between healthy human individuals. Profiled with immunoSEQ multiplex PCR; TCRdb holds only in-frame clones, not every one. The repertoire includes about 510,000 clones, around 74% of them detected once, and 10% to 15% sits in the top ten. Sequenced: PBMCs. The receptors come from a woman aged 40 to 50 in good health. Some clones in this sample may be carry-over from other donors' samples.

This chain joins TRBV6-6 and TRBJ2-2; 7 positions agree with TRBD1. V dropped 6 bases and J dropped 3; count of bases not matched to a gene: 4. CDR3 length equals 14 residues. In germline, CDR1 is MNHNY, CDR2 SVGAGI (reference sequence). CDR3 region: CASRDRVHTGELFF. The DNA for the CDR3 is TGTGCCAGCAGAGACAGGGTACACACCGGGGAGCTGTTTTTT.

The V call is TRBV10-2, the J call TRBJ2-5, with TRBD2 identical over 14 bases. CDR3 length: 16 amino acids. V trimming: 5 bases; J trimming: 4 bases; junction bases outside the gene matches: 6. From germline, CDR1 is WSHSY and CDR2 SAAADI. This CDR3 is CASSNLGLAGGETQYF. The CDR3 DNA sequence: TGCGCCAGCAGTAATTTAGGACTAGCGGGAGGAGAGACCCAGTACTTC.

The chain combines TRBV7-9 with TRBJ2-7; possibly TRBD2 for D (6 bases). With 5 bases removed from V and 5 bases from J, the gap between germline ends came to 16 bases. This CDR3 contains 14 residues. The V gene's germline CDR1 is SEHNR and CDR2 FQNEAQ (reference sequence). CDR3 DNA: TGTGCCAGCAGCGCGGGACCCCCGGTCGACGAGCAGTACTTC. Translating gives CASSAGPPVDEQYF.

This chain connects TRBV7-8 to TRBJ2-7; possibly TRBD2 for D (6 bases). Germline V gene lookup returns CDR1 SGHVS and CDR2 FQNEAQ. CDR3 length equals 16 residues. V lost 1 base and J lost 4, with 17 bases in between. The DNA of the CDR3 is TGTGCCAGCAGCTTAGTTAGCGGAGGGTTCTCGTACGAGCAGTACTTC. Translation: CASSLVSGGFSYEQYF.

This rearrangement joins TRBV5-1 to TRBJ2-3, with TRBD2 matching over 9 bases. The CDR3 length is 16 residues. CDR1 and CDR2 from the germline V gene are SGHRS and YFSETQ. V trimming: 2 bases; J trimming: 1 base; junction bases outside the gene matches: 5. CDR3 in DNA: TGCGCCAGCAGCTTTAGCGGGAGTTCCCGCACAGATACGCAGTATTTT. Protein: CASSFSGSSRTDTQYF.

The gene calls are TRBV27 and TRBJ2-1, with 9 nucleotides matching TRBD2. CDR3 length: 12 amino acids. Germline V lookup: CDR1 MNHEY, CDR2 SMNVEV (reference sequence). V lost 6 bases to trimming and J lost 11 bases; unmatched junction nucleotides: 5. The CDR3 here is CASSFLAGQQFF. The CDR3 nucleotides are TGTGCCAGCAGCTTCCTAGCGGGACAGCAGTTCTTC.

This chain joins TRBV6-5 and TRBJ2-7; D is unclear. The CDR3 runs 15 residues. Germline V gene lookup returns CDR1 MNHEY and CDR2 SVGAGI. Trimming took off 6 bases at V and 0 bases at J, with 15 bases between the two ends. The CDR3 reads CASRIGAINSYEQYF. Written as DNA, the CDR3 is TGTGCCAGCAGGATTGGCGCGATAAACTCCTACGAGCAGTACTTC.

J is TRBJ1-4 and V is TRBV7-9; no definite D call. The CDR3 has 15 residues. V lost 2 bases and J 0 bases, leaving 7 bases between the germline ends. Germline V gene data show CDR1 as SEHNR and CDR2 as FQNEAQ (reference sequence). CDR3 loop: CASSLSAATNEKLFF. The CDR3 coding sequence is TGTGCCAGCAGCTTATCTGCTGCAACTAATGAAAAACTGTTTTTT.

The genes are TRBV28 and TRBJ1-3; 7 positions match TRBD1. The junction had 7 bases not matched to a gene; V was cut back by 5 bases and J by 0 bases. Germline-derived CDR1 and CDR2 are MDHEN and SYDVKM. The CDR3 consists of 16 residues. This CDR3 is CASSHQGDRSGNTIYF. The CDR3 DNA reads TGTGCCAGCAGTCATCAGGGGGACCGCTCTGGAAACACCATATATTTT.

As to this clone: The same CDR3 can be traced to other DNA sequences in this sample. In DNA form, the CDR3 reads TGTGCCAGCAGCTTTACAGAGAACACTGAAGCTTTCTTT. Encoded protein: CASSFTENTEAFF. The chain uses TRBV7-2 and TRBJ1-1, with unresolved D. Between the trimmed V and J ends, which lost 3 bases and 1 base, there was a span of 6 bases. CDR3 length: 13 residues. Germline CDR1 is SGHTA and CDR2 is FQGNSA.

In its sample, this clone was seen once. V is TRBV28 and J is TRBJ1-1, with D possibly being TRBD1 (5 bases). Germline CDR1 MDHEN, CDR2 SYDVKM. CDR3 length: 15 residues. V was trimmed by 5 bases and J by 3 bases, leaving 16 bases between them. This chain's CDR3 is CASSPETGLYTEAFF. The DNA for the CDR3 is TGTGCCAGCAGTCCCGAGACGGGGCTGTACACTGAAGCTTTCTTT.

The chain has TRBV7-2 and TRBJ1-4; a possible D gene is TRBD1 (5 bases). The V end was cut by 1 base, the J end by 8 bases, with 14 bases between. Germline V CDR1 and CDR2: SGHTA, FQGNSA. The CDR3 loop spans 15 amino acids. CDR3 coding DNA: TGTGCCAGCAGCTTAGGGGGGGGAGGCGGAGAAAAACTGTTTTTT. Residues: CASSLGGGGGEKLFF.

The chain couples TRBV7-3 to TRBJ2-1, with D tentatively TRBD2 (6 bases). Germline V gene data show CDR1 as SGHTA and CDR2 as FQGTGA. Between the trimmed V and J ends, which lost 5 bases and 7 bases, there was a span of 18 bases. The CDR3 totals 15 residues. The CDR3 region is CASSLTGGGTNEQFF. DNA for the CDR3: TGTGCCAGCAGCCTGACCGGGGGTGGGACTAATGAGCAGTTCTTC.

This clone has ten or more counts. The chain links TRBV5-4 to TRBJ2-7; 9 nucleotides align to TRBD1. This CDR3 has 14 residues. The J segment lost 6 bases and the V segment lost 4 bases, leaving 8 bases of the junction unmatched. Germline loops: CDR1 SGHNT, CDR2 YYREEE (reference sequence). The CDR3 reads CASSPNRGLVEQYF. CDR3 in DNA: TGTGCCAGCAGCCCAAACAGGGGGCTGGTCGAGCAGTACTTC.

The chain links TRBV28 to TRBJ2-7, with TRBD2 matching over 7 bases. V lost 2 bases, J lost 0 bases, and 13 bases stayed unmatched. CDR1 is MDHEN and CDR2 is SYDVKM in the germline V gene. The CDR3 runs to 18 residues. The CDR3, as DNA: TGTGCCAGCAGTTTACGCCGCCCTCTAGCGGCCCTCTCCTACGAGCAGTACTTC. It encodes CASSLRRPLAALSYEQYF.

This clone was observed at least ten times. The gene calls are TRBV11-3 and TRBJ2-7; 8 nucleotides align to TRBD1. Per germline, CDR1 SGHNT and CDR2 YENEEA. The CDR3 sequence is 13 residues long. V was pared by 5 bases and J by 7 bases, with 7 bases of the junction left unmatched. As DNA, the CDR3 is TGTGCCAGCAGCCTTGACAGGGGAGGTGAGCAGTACTTC. Its protein is CASSLDRGGEQYF.

The genes are TRBV28 and TRBJ1-2; no reliable D call. Germline assignment: CDR1 MDHEN and CDR2 SYDVKM. Trimming removed 1 base from V and 0 bases from J, with 9 bases in between. The CDR3 covers 15 residues. The CDR3 reads CASSLSRVSNYGYTF. The CDR3 bases are TGTGCCAGCAGTTTATCTCGGGTATCTAACTATGGCTACACCTTC.

This chain joins TRBV11-3 and TRBJ2-2, with 14 bases aligning to TRBD2. V dropped 5 bases and J dropped 7; count of bases not matched to a gene: 12. CDR1 is SGHNT, CDR2 YENEEA, per germline. CDR3 size: 18 residues. In DNA form, the CDR3 reads TGTGCCAGCAGCCCTACGGGACTAGCGGGAGATTTAGGCGGGGAGCTGTTTTTT. Its translation: CASSPTGLAGDLGGELFF.

This chain joins TRBV9 and TRBJ2-1; 7 nucleotides line up with TRBD1. Germline CDR1 reads SGDLS; CDR2 reads YYNGEE. The CDR3 loop spans 16 amino acids. Trimming removed 0 bases from V and 6 bases from J; junction bases left unmatched: 9. DNA of the CDR3: TGTGCCAGCAGCGTAGTGGGGGACAGAAGGACCAATGAGCAGTTCTTC. Protein product: CASSVVGDRRTNEQFF.

Comments on this clone: In the same sample, other DNA sequences code for this CDR3. V is TRBV28 and J is TRBJ1-2; D gene ambiguous. V shed 5 bases and J shed 2 bases, with 6 bases lying between them. The CDR3 consists of 12 residues. Germline CDR1 and CDR2: MDHEN and SYDVKM. Here the CDR3 reads CASSTRNYGYTF. In DNA form, the CDR3 reads TGTGCCAGCAGTACTAGAAACTATGGCTACACCTTC.